This T cell receptor beta chain was identified in a study of T cell responses to AZD1222 COVID-19 vaccine. Assay: immunoSEQ multiplex PCR; the TCRdb copy retains only in-frame clones and omits some. The sample has 140,000 to 150,000 clones; over 75% are singletons. Study observations and caveats: Rises in breadth and depth of Spike-specific TCRs came after two AZD1222 doses. A mostly white British donor set with more females was recruited, and clonal diversity was possibly underestimated. Close to half of all spike-specific TCRs reportedly target regions of the variants that are unmutated.

The V gene's germline CDR1 is SEHNR and CDR2 FQNEAQ (reference sequence). The V and J ends lost 4 bases and 3 bases respectively, with 12 bases between them. This CDR3 is built from 15 residues. Remarks on this clone: The antigen is unknown.

V usage is TRBV7-9 and J usage is TRBJ2-2, with D possibly matching TRBD1 (6 bases). The TCR sequence derives from an adult who received the MenACWY meningococcal vaccine as a control. The sample here was peripheral blood, taken 28 days after the second dose of the MenACWY control vaccine. CDR3 bases: TGTGCCAGCAGCTCACAGGGTCGGGACACCGGGGAGCTGTTTTTT. The encoded protein is CASSSQGRDTGELFF.